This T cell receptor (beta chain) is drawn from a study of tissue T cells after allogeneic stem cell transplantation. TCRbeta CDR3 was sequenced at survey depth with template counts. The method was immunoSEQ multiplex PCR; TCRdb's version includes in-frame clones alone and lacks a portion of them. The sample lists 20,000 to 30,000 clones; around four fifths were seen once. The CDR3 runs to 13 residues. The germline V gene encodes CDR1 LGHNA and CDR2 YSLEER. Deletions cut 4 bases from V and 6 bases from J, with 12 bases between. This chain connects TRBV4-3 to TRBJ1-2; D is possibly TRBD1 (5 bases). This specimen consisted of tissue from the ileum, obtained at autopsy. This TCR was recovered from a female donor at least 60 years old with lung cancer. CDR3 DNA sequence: TGCGCCAGCAGCCCCGAGGGGTTAGATGGCTACACCTTC. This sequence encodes CASSPEGLDGYTF.